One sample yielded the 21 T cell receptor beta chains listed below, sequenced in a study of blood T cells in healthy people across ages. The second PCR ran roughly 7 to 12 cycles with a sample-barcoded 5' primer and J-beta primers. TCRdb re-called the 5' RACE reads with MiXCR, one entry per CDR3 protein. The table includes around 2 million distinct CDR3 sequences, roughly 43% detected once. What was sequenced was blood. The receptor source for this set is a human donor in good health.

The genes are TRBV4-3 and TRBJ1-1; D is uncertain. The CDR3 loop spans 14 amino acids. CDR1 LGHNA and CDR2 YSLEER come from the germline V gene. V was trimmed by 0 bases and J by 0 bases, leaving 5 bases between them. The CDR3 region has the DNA TGCGCCAGCAGCCAAGATGATGTGAACACTGAAGCTTTCTTT. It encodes CASSQDDVNTEAFF.

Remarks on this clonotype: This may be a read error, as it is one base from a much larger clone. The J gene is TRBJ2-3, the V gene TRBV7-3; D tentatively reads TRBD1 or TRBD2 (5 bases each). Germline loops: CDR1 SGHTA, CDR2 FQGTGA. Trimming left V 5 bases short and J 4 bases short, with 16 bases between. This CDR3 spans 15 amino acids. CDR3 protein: CASSQGTGYADTQYF. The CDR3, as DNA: TGTGCCAGCAGCCAAGGGACCGGATACGCAGATACGCAGTATTTT. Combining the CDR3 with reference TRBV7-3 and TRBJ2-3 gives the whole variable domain GAGVSQTPSNKVTEKGKYVELRCDPISGHTALYWYRQSLGQGPEFLIYFQGTGAADDSGLPNDRFFAVRPEGSVSTLKIQRTERGDSAVYLCASSQGTGYADTQYFGPGTRLTVL.

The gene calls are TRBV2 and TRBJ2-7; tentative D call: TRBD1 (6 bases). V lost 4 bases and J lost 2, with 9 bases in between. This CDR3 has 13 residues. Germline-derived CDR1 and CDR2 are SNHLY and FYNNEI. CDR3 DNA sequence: TGTGCCAGCAGTGGACAGGTGACCTACGAGCAGTACTTC. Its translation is CASSGQVTYEQYF. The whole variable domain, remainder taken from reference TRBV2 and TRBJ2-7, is EPEVTQTPSHQVTQMGQEVILRCVPISNHLYFYWYRQILGQKVEFLVSFYNNEISEKSEIFDDQFSVERPDGSNFTLKIRSTKLEDSAMYFCASSGQVTYEQYFGPGTRLTVT.

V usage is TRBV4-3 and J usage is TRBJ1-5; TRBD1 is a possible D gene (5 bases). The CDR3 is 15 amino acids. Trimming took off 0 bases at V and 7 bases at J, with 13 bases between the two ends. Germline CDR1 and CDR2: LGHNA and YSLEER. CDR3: CASSQDRRTRQPQHF. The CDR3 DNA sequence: TGCGCCAGCAGCCAAGACAGGCGGACAAGGCAGCCCCAGCATTTT.

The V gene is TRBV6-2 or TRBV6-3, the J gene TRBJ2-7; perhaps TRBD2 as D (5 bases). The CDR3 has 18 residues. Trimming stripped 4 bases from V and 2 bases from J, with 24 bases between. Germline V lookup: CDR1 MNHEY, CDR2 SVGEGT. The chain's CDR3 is CASSFPGKFQGEPYEQYF. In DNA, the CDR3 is TGTGCCAGCAGTTTCCCGGGGAAGTTTCAAGGCGAGCCCTACGAGCAGTACTTC.

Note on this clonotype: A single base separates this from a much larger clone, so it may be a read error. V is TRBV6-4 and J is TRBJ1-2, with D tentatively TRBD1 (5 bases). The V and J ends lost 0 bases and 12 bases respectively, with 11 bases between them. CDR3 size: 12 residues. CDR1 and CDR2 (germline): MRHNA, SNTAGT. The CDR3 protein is CASSDSSRGHTF. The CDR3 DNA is TGTGCCAGCAGTGACTCGAGTCGGGGCCACACCTTC.

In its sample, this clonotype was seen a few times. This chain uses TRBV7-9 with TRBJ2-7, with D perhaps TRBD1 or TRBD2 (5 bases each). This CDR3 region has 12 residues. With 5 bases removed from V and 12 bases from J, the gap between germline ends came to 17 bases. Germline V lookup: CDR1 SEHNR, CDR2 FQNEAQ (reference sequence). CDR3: CASSRDRGYTYF. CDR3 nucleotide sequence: TGTGCCAGCAGCCGGGACCGAGGGTATACGTACTTC.

The CDR3 here is CAISETQVYEQYF. In DNA form, the CDR3 reads TGTGCCATCAGTGAGACTCAGGTCTACGAGCAGTACTTC. V is TRBV10-3 and J is TRBJ2-7; D is unclear. Germline-derived CDR1 and CDR2 are ENHRY and SYGVKD. The CDR3 is 13 residues long. Between the trimmed V and J ends, which lost 2 bases and 3 bases, there was a span of 8 bases.

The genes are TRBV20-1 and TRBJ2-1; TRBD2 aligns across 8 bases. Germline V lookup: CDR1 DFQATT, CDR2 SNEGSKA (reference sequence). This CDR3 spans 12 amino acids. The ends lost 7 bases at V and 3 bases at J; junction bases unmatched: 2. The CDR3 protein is CSDAGGYNEQFF. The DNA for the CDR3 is TGCAGTGACGCGGGGGGCTACAATGAGCAGTTCTTC.

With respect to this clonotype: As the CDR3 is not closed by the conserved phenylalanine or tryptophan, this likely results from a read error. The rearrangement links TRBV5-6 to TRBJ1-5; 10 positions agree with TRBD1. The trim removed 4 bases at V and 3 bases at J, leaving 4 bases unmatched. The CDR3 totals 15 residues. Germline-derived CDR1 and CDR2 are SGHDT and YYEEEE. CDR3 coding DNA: TGTGCCAGCAGCACAGACAGGGGGCTCAATCAGCCCCAGCATGTT. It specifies CASSTDRGLNQPQHV.

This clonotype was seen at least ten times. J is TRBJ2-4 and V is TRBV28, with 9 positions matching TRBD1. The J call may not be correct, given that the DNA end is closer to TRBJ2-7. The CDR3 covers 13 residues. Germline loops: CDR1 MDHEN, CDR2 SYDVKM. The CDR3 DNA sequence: TGTGCCAGCAGAGGGACAGGGCCGGACGAGCAGTACTTC. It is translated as CASRGTGPDEQYF.

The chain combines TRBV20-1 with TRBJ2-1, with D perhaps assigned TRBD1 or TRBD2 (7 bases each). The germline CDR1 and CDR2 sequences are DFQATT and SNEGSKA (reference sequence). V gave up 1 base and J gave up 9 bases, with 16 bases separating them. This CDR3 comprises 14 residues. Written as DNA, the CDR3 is TGCAGTGCTAGAGGCCAGGGGGGGAATGGTGAGCAGTTCTTC. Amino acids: CSARGQGGNGEQFF.

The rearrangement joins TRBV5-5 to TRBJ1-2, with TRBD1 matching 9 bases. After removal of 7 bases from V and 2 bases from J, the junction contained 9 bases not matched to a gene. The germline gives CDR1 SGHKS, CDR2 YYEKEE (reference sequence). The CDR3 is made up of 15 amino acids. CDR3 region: CASHPKGQGNYGYTF. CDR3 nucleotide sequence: TGTGCCAGCCATCCAAAGGGACAGGGCAACTATGGCTACACCTTC.

The CDR3 protein is CASSSGLADTDTQYF. In nucleotides, the CDR3 is TGCGCCAGCAGCTCGGGACTAGCGGACACAGATACGCAGTATTTT. The chain couples TRBV5-1 to TRBJ2-3; TRBD2 matches 11 bases. Germline-derived CDR1 and CDR2 are SGHRS and YFSETQ. The CDR3 consists of 15 residues. V was clipped by 3 bases and J by 2 bases; unmatched bases: 2.

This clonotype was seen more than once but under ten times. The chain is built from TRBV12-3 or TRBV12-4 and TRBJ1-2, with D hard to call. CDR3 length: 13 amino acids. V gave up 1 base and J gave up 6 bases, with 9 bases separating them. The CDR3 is CASSLGEYNGYTF. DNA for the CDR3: TGTGCCAGCAGTTTAGGGGAGTATAATGGCTACACCTTC.

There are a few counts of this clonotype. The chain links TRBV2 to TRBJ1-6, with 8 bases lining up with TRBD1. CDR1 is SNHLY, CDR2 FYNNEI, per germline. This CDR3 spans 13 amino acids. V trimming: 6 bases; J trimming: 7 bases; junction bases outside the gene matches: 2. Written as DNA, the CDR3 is TGTGCCAGCAGGACAGGGGAAAATTCACCCCTCCACTTT. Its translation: CASRTGENSPLHF.

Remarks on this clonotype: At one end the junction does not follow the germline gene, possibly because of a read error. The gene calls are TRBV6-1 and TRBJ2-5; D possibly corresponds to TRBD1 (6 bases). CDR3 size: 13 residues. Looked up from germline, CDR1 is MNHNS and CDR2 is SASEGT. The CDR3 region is CASIESRGETQYF. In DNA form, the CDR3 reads TGTGCCAGCATTGAATCTAGGGGGGAGACCCAGTACTTC.

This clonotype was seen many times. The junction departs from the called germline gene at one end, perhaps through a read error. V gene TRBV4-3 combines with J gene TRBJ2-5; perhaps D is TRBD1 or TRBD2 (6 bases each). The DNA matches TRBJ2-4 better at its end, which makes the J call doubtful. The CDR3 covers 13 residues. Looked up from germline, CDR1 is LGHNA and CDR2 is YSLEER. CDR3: CASSQDRGDIQYF. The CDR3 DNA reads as TGTGCCAGCAGCCAAGATAGGGGGGACATTCAGTACTTC.

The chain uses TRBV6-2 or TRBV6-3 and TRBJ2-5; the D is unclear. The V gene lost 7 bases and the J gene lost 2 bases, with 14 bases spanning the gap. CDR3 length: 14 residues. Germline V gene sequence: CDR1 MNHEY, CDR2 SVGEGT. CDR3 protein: CASTRPLLQETQYF. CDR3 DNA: TGTGCCAGCACCCGTCCTCTTTTACAAGAGACCCAGTACTTC.

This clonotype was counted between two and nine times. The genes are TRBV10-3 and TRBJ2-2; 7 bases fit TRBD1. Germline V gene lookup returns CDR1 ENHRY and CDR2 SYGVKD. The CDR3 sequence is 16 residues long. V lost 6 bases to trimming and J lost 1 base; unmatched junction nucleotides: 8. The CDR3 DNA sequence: TGTGCCATCAGGGACCGGGACAGCATGAACACCGGGGAGCTGTTTTTT. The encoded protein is CAIRDRDSMNTGELFF.

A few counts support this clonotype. CDR3 in amino acids: CASSADGGQYNEQFF. The CDR3 DNA is TGTGCCAGCAGCGCCGACGGGGGGCAATACAATGAGCAGTTCTTC. The chain carries TRBV9 and TRBJ2-1, with D perhaps TRBD2 (7 bases). V was clipped by 3 bases and J by 4 bases, with 14 bases between them. Germline CDR1 and CDR2: SGDLS and YYNGEE. The CDR3 totals 15 residues.